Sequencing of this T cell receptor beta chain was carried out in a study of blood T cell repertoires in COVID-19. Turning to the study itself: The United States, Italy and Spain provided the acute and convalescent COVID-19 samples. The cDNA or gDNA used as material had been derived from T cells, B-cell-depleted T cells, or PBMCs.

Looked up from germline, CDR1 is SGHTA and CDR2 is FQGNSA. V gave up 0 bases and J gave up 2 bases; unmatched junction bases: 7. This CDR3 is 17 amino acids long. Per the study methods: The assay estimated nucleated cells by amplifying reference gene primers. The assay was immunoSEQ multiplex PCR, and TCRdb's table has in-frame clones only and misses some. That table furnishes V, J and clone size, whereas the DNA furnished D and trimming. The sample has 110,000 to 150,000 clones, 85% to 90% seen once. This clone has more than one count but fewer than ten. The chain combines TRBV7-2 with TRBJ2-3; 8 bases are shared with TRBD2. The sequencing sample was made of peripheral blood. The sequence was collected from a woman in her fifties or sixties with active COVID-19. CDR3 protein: CASSLAGGTRPTDTQYF. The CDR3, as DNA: TGTGCCAGCAGCTTAGCAGGGGGGACTAGACCCACAGATACGCAGTATTTT.